Detailed here is one T cell receptor beta chain. Its specificity is unknown. CDR3 length: 19 residues. Looked up from germline, CDR1 is MNHNY and CDR2 is SVGAGI (reference sequence). V gave up 0 bases and J gave up 0 bases, with 15 bases separating them. The record originates from a study of T cell repertoires in cytomegalovirus infection. Study at large: Public TCR beta signature analysis indicated the presence of both CMV infection and matching HLA type.

Findings and limits, study-wide: Clonotypes of TCR beta that were HLA-C-restricted and CMV-specific dominated the ex vivo response.

MiXCR, run by TCRdb on the reads, gives a single entry per CDR3 protein. The repertoire holds 300,000 or so distinct CDR3 sequences, roughly a tenth seen once, with around 2.5% in the top ten. The source is a human donor in good health (CMV status not recorded). Some clones in this sample may be carry-over from other donors' samples. The chain combines TRBV6-6 with TRBJ2-6; possible D gene TRBD2, 5 bases. The source material was PBMCs. The DNA of the CDR3 is TGTGCCAGCAGTTACTCCCTCGGACGGGGATACTCTGGGGCCAACGTCCTGACTTTC. Its protein is CASSYSLGRGYSGANVLTF.